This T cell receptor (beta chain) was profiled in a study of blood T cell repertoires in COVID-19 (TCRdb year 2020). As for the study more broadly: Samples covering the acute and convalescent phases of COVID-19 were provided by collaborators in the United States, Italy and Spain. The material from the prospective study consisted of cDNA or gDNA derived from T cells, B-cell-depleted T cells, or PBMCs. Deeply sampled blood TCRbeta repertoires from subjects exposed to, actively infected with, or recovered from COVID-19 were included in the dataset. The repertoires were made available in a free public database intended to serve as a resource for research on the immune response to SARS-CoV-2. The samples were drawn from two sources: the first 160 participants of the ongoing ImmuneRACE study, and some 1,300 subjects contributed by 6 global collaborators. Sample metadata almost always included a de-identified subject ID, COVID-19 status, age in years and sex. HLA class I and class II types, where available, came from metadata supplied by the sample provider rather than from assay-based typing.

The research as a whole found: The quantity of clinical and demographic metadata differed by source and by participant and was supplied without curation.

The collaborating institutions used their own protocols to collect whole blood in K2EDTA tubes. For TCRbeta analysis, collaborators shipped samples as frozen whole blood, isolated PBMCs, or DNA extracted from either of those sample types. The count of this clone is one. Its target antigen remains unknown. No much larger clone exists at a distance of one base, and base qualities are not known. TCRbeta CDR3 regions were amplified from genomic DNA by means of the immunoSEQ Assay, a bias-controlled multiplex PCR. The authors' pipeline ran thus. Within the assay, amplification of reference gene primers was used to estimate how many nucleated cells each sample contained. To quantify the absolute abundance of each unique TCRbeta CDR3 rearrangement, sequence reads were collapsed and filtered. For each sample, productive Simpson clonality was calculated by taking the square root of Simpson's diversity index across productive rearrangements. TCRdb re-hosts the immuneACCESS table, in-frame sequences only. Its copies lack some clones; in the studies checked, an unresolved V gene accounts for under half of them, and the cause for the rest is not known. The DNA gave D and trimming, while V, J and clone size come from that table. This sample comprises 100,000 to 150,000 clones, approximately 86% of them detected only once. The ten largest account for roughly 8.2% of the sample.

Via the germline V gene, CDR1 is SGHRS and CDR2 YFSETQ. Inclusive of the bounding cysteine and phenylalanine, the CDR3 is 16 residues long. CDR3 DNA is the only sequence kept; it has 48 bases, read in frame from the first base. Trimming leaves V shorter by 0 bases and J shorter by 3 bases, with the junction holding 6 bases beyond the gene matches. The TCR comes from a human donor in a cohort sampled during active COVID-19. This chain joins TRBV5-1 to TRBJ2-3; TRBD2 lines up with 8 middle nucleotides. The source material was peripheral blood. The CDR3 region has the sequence CASSLAGLVGTDTQYF. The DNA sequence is TGCGCCAGCAGCTTGGCGGGACTAGTAGGAACAGATACGCAGTATTTT. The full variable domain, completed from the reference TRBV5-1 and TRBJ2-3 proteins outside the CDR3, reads KAGVTQTPRYLIKTRGQQVTLSCSPISGHRSVSWYQQTPGQGLQFLFEYFSETQRNKGNFPGRFSGRQFSNSRSEMNVSTLELGDSALYLCASSLAGLVGTDTQYFGPGTRLTVL.